The source of this TCR beta chain is a study of human T cells and chemical hapten exposure. Time point meaning: patch test 2, 6 weeks after DPC sensitization. Treatment indicated: therapeutic diphenylcyclopropenone sensitization with weekly scalp DPC. There are a few counts of this clonotype. Germline V gives CDR1 DFQATT, CDR2 SNEGSKA (reference sequence). This CDR3 spans 14 amino acids. With 5 bases removed from V and 2 bases from J, the gap between germline ends came to 15 bases. TCRdb used MiXCR to reprocess the RACE reads, holding one entry per CDR3 protein. Of 110,000 to 150,000 distinct CDR3 sequences in the sample, about 12% were seen once.

This clonotype originated in a woman aged 45-65 years with alopecia areata. Some clones in this sample may be carry-over from other donors' samples. Sample: whole blood, taken in connection with sensitization to the hapten diphenylcyclopropenone (DPC). This chain connects TRBV20-1 to TRBJ2-5; D is unresolved. CDR3 protein: CSADRIAGQETQYF. In DNA form, the CDR3 reads TGCAGTGCTGACCGAATAGCAGGACAAGAGACCCAGTACTTC.